The 10 T cell receptor beta chains listed next were all sequenced from one sample in a study of OX40 agonist ivuxolimab in advanced cancers. Data came from immunoSEQ multiplex PCR; TCRdb stores just in-frame clones and leaves some out. The table lists about 45,000 clones, more than 65% of them singletons. The specimen comprised CD4+ or CD8+ T cells sorted from blood, sampled in a trial of the OX40 agonist ivuxolimab. The source of these receptors is an adult with an advanced solid tumor such as melanoma, head and neck, liver or kidney cancer.

This chain's CDR3 is CASSQGNTEAFF. The CDR3 region has the DNA TGCGCCAGCAGCCAGGGTAACACTGAAGCTTTCTTT. The V gene is TRBV4-3, the J gene TRBJ1-1; D gene ambiguous. This CDR3 comprises 12 residues. V lost 3 bases and J 2 bases, leaving 4 bases between the germline ends. Germline V gene lookup returns CDR1 LGHNA and CDR2 YSLEER.

On this clone: The identical CDR3 is also encoded by other nucleotide sequences in the sample. The chain couples TRBV27 to TRBJ1-1, with D perhaps matching TRBD1 (5 bases). CDR1 is MNHEY and CDR2 is SMNVEV in the germline V gene (reference sequence). Trimming stripped 5 bases from V and 1 base from J, with 29 bases between. CDR3 length: 20 residues. In DNA form, the CDR3 reads TGTGCCAGCAGTCCAACCCTTCCTTTGACAGATCGCTGGGGGAACACTGAAGCTTTCTTT. This codes for CASSPTLPLTDRWGNTEAFF.

V is TRBV9 and J is TRBJ2-7; 12 nucleotides agree with TRBD2. Germline loops: CDR1 SGDLS, CDR2 YYNGEE. This CDR3 has 13 residues. V was pared by 3 bases and J by 6 bases, with 1 base of the junction left unmatched. CDR3 residues: CASSGTSGIEQYF. As DNA, the CDR3 is TGTGCCAGCAGCGGGACTAGCGGGATCGAGCAGTACTTC.

This chain's CDR3 is CASSWPSGTEAFF. The DNA of the CDR3 is TGTGCCAGCAGCTGGCCATCCGGCACTGAAGCTTTCTTT. This sequence joins TRBV5-4 and TRBJ1-1; no firm D call. Germline lookup yields CDR1 SGHNT and CDR2 YYREEE (reference sequence). CDR3 length equals 13 residues. With 3 bases removed from V and 4 bases from J, the gap between germline ends came to 10 bases.

The chain couples TRBV6-4 to TRBJ2-2; D gene unclear. Germline loops: CDR1 MRHNA, CDR2 SNTAGT. Trimming cost V 3 bases and J 2 bases, with 10 bases left between them. CDR3 length: 15 amino acids. The CDR3 nucleotides are TGTGCCAGCAGTGAGGGCAGCTTTAACACCGGGGAGCTGTTTTTT. It translates to CASSEGSFNTGELFF.

V is TRBV19 and J is TRBJ2-1; D call uncertain. The length of the CDR3 is 15 residues. Germline loops: CDR1 LNHDA, CDR2 SQIVND (reference sequence). The V end was cut by 5 bases, the J end by 6 bases, with 17 bases between. Here the CDR3 DNA reads TGTGCCAGTAGTCCACTCGGCGACCCTACCAATGAGCAGTTCTTC. As protein: CASSPLGDPTNEQFF.

The chain uses TRBV7-2 and TRBJ1-2, with unresolved D. V lost 5 bases and J 2 bases, leaving 15 bases between the germline ends. Germline V lookup: CDR1 SGHTA, CDR2 FQGNSA. The CDR3 extends over 15 amino acids. CDR3 loop: CASSPRSGGNYGYTF. The CDR3 region has the DNA TGTGCCAGCAGCCCCAGAAGTGGTGGCAACTATGGCTACACCTTC.

The rearrangement joins TRBV4-2 to TRBJ1-2, with TRBD1 as a possible D gene (6 bases). The CDR3 is made up of 15 amino acids. Deletions cut 0 bases from V and 7 bases from J, with 15 bases between. In germline, CDR1 is LGHNA, CDR2 YNFKEQ. The CDR3 reads CASSQDRGGAAGYTF. For the CDR3, the DNA is TGTGCCAGCAGCCAAGATCGAGGGGGGGCGGCTGGCTACACCTTC.

J is TRBJ1-5 and V is TRBV30; a weak D match, TRBD1 (5 bases). The V end was cut by 0 bases, the J end by 6 bases, with 9 bases between. CDR3 size: 13 residues. In germline, CDR1 is GTSNPN, CDR2 SVGIG (reference sequence). CDR3 nucleotides: TGTGCCTGGAGTGTGAAGGGGACTCAGCCCCAGCATTTT. This sequence encodes CAWSVKGTQPQHF.

The gene calls are TRBV5-6 and TRBJ2-7; D is uncertain. Trimming cost V 4 bases and J 1 base, with 3 bases left between them. Per the germline V gene, CDR1 is SGHDT and CDR2 is YYEEEE. The CDR3 extends over 11 amino acids. CDR3 sequence (DNA): TGTGCCAGCAGCGGGTCCTACGAGCAGTACTTC. It translates to CASSGSYEQYF.